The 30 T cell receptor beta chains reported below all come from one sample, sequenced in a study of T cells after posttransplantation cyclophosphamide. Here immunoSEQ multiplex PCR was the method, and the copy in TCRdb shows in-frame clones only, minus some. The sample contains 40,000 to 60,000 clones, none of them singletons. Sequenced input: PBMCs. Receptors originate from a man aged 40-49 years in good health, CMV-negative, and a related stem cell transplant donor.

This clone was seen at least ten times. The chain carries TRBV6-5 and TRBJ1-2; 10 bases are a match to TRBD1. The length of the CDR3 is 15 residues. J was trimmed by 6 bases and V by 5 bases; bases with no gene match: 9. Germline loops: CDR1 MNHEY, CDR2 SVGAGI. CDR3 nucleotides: TGTGCCAGCAGTCGACAGGGGGCAATTAGAGATGGCTACACCTTC. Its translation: CASSRQGAIRDGYTF.

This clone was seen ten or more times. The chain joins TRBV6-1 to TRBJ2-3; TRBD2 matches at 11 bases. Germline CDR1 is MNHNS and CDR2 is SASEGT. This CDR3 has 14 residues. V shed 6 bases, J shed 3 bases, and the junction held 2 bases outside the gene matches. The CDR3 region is CASRSSGRTDTQYF. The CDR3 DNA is TGTGCCAGCAGATCTAGCGGGAGGACAGATACGCAGTATTTT.

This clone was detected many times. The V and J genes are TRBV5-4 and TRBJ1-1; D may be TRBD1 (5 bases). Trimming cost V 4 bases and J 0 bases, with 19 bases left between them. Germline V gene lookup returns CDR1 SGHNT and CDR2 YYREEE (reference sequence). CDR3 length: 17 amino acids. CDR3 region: CASSPGTRVSMNTEAFF. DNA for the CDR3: TGTGCCAGCAGCCCTGGAACCAGGGTTAGTATGAACACTGAAGCTTTCTTT.

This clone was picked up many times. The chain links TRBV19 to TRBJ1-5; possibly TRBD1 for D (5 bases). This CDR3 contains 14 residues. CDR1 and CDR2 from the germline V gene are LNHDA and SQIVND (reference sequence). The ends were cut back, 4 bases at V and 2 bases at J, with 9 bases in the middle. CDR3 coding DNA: TGTGCCAGTAGTAACACGGGGGGCAATCAGCCCCAGCATTTT. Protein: CASSNTGGNQPQHF.

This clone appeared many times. CDR3 bases: TGCGCCAGCAGCTGGGACGACCGGGGGGCCCAGTACTTC. Translating gives CASSWDDRGAQYF. V gene TRBV5-1 combines with J gene TRBJ2-5; 7 nucleotides match TRBD2. This CDR3 contains 13 residues. From germline, CDR1 is SGHRS and CDR2 YFSETQ. Unmatched junction bases numbered 8, after V lost 3 bases and J lost 9 bases.

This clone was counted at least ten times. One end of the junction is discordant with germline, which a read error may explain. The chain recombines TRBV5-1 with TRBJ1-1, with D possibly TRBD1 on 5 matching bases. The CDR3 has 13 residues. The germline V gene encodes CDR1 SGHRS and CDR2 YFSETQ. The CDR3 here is CASNLRGNTEAFF. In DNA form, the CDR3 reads TGCGCCAGCAACTTGAGGGGGAACACTGAAGCTTTCTTT. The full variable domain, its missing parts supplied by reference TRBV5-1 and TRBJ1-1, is KAGVTQTPRYLIKTRGQQVTLSCSPISGHRSVSWYQQTPGQGLQFLFEYFSETQRNKGNFPGRFSGRQFSNSRSEMNVSTLELGDSALYLCASNLRGNTEAFFGQGTRLTVV.

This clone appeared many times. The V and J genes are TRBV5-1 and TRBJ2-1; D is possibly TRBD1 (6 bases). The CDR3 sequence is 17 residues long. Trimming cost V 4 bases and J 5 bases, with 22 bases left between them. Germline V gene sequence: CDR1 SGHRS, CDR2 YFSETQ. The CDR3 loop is CASSDTRIRGAHNEQFF. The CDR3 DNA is TGCGCCAGCAGCGACACGAGGATCAGGGGAGCCCACAATGAGCAGTTCTTC.

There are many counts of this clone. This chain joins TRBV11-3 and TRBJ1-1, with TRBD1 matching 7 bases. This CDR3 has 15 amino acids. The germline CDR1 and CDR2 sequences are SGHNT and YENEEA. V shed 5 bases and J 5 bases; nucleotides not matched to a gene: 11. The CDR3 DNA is TGTGCCAGCAGCAAGAAGGCTACAGGGGAAACTGAAGCTTTCTTT. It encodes CASSKKATGETEAFF.

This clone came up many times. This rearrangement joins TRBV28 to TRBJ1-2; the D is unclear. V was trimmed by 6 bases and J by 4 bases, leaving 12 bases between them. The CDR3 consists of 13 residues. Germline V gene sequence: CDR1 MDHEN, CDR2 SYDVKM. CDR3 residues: CASSPSFGYGYTF. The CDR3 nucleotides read TGTGCCAGCAGCCCCTCATTCGGCTATGGCTACACCTTC.

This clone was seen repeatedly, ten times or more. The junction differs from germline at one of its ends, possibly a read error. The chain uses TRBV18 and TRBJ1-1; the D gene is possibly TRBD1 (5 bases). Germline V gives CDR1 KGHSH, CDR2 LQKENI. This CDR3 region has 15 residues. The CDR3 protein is CASSPQVNRNTEAFF. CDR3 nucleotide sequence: TGTGCCAGCTCGCCACAGGTAAACAGAAACACTGAAGCTTTCTTT.

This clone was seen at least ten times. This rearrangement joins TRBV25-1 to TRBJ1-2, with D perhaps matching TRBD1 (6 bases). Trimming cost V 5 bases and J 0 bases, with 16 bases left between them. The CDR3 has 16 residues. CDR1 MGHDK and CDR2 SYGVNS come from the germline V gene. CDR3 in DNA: TGTGCCAGCAGTTCACTGGGACAAGACCCTAACTATGGCTACACCTTC. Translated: CASSSLGQDPNYGYTF.

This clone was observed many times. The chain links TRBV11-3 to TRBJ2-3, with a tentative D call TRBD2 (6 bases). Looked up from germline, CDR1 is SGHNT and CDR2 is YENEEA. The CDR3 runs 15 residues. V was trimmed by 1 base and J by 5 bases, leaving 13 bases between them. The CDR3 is CASSLGLGGIDTQYF. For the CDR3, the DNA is TGTGCCAGCAGCTTAGGACTCGGGGGAATAGATACGCAGTATTTT.

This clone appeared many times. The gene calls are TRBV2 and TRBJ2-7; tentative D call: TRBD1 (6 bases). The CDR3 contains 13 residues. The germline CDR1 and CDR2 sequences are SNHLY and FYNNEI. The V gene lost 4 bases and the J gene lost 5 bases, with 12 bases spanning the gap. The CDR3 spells CASSADRRDEQYF. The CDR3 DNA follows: TGTGCCAGCAGTGCCGACAGGCGCGACGAGCAGTACTTC.

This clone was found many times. CDR3 coding DNA: TGTGCCAGCAGTGAGTGGGGCGGGGACTACAATGAGCAGTTCTTC. Protein: CASSEWGGDYNEQFF. The chain has TRBV25-1 and TRBJ2-1; D may be TRBD2 (6 bases). CDR1 and CDR2 from the germline V gene are MGHDK and SYGVNS. The CDR3 is made up of 15 amino acids. V lost 3 bases and J lost 3, with 12 bases in between.

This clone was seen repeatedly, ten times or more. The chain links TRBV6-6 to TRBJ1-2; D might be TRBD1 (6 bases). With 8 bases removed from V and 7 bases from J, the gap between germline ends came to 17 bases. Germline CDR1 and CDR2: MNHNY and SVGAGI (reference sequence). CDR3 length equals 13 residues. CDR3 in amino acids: CASDETGLVGYTF. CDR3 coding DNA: TGTGCCAGCGACGAGACAGGTTTGGTTGGCTACACCTTC.

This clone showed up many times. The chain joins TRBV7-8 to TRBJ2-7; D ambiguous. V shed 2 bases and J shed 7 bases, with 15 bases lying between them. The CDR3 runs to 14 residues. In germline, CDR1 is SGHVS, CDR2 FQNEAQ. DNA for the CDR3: TGTGCCAGCAGCTTAAAACGGCTAGTGGAAGAGCAGTACTTC. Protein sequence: CASSLKRLVEEQYF.

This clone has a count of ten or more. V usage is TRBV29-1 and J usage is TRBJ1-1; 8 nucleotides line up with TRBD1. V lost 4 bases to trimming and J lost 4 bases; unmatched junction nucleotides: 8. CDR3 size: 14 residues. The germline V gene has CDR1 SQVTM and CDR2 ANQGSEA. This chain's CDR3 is CSVAQGASITEAFF. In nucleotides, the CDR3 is TGCAGCGTTGCTCAGGGGGCTTCAATCACTGAAGCTTTCTTT.

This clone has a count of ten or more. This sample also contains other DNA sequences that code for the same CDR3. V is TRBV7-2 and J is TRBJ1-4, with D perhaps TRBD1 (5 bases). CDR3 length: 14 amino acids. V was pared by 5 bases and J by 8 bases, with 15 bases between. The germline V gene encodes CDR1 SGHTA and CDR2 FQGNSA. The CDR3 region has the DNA TGTGCCAGCAGCCAGGGCGCCAGTAGAGAAAAACTGTTTTTT. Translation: CASSQGASREKLFF.

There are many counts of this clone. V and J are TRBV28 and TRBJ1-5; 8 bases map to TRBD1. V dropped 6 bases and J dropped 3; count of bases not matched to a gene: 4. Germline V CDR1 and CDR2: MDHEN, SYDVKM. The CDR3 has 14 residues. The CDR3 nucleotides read TGTGCCAGCAGCCAGACAGGGGCCAATCAGCCCCAGCATTTT. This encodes CASSQTGANQPQHF.

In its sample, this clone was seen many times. CDR3 nucleotides: TGTGCCAGCAGTGAATCACAGGGGGCGGCCAATGAGCAGTTCTTC. This encodes CASSESQGAANEQFF. The V gene is TRBV6-4, the J gene TRBJ2-1; 9 positions agree with TRBD1. Trimming at V came to 3 bases and at J to 6 bases, leaving 6 bases not matched to a gene. The CDR3 consists of 15 residues. Germline lookup yields CDR1 MRHNA and CDR2 SNTAGT.

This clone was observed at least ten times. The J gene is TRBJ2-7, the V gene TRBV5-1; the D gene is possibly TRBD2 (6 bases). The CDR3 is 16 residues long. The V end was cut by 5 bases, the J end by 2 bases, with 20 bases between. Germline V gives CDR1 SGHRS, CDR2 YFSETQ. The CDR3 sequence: CASSRGSAGLPYEQYF. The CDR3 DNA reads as TGCGCCAGCAGTCGGGGGTCCGCGGGGCTTCCCTACGAGCAGTACTTC.

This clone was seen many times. CDR3 region: CASRGIRQAPSGNTEAFF. The CDR3 nucleotides are TGTGCCAGCAGGGGTATACGACAGGCGCCATCGGGGAACACTGAAGCTTTCTTT. The chain links TRBV28 to TRBJ1-1, with a weak D call TRBD1 (6 bases). The V gene lost 6 bases and the J gene lost 1 base, with 24 bases spanning the gap. The CDR3 is 18 residues long. Germline loops: CDR1 MDHEN, CDR2 SYDVKM.

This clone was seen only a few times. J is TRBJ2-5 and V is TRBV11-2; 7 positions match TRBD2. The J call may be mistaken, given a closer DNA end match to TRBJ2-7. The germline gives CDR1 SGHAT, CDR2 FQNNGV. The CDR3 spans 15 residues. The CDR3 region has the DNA TGTGCCAGCAGCTCAAGTGGGGGGGAGGGCTACGAGCAGTACTTC. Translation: CASSSSGGEGYEQYF.

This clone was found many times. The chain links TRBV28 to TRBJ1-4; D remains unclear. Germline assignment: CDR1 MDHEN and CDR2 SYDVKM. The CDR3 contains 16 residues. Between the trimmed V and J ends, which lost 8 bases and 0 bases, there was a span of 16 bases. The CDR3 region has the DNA TGTGCCAGCTTCTCCGTTCGAGCTGCAACTAATGAAAAACTGTTTTTT. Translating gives CASFSVRAATNEKLFF.

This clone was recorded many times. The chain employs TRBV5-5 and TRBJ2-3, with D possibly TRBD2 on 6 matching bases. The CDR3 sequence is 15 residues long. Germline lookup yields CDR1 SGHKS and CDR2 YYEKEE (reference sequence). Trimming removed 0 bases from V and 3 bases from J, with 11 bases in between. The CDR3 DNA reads TGTGCCAGCAGCTTGGACGGGAGTTCGACAGATACGCAGTATTTT. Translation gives CASSLDGSSTDTQYF.

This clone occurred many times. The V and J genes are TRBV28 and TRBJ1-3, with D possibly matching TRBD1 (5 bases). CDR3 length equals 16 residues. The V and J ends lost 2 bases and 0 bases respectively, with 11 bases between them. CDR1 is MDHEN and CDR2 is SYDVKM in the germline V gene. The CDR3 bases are TGTGCCAGCAGTTTAGAGACAGTTGTCTCTGGAAACACCATATATTTT. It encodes CASSLETVVSGNTIYF.

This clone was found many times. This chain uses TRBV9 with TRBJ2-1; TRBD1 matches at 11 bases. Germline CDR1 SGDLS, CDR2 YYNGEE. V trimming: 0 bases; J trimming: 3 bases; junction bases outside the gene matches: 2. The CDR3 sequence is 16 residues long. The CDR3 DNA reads TGTGCCAGCAGCGTAGGGGGGACAGGGGGCTACAATGAGCAGTTCTTC. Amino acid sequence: CASSVGGTGGYNEQFF.

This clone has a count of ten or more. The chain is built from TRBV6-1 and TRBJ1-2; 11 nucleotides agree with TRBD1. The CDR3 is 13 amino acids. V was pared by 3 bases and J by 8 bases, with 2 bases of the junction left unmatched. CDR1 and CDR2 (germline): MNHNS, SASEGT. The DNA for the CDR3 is TGTGCCAGCAGTGACAGGGACAGGGGGGGCTACACCTTC. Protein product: CASSDRDRGGYTF.

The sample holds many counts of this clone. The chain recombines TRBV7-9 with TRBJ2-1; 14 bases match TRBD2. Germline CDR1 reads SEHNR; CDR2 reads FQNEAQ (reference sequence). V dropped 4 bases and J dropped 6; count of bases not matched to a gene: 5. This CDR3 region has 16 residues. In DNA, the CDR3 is TGTGCCAGCAGCTCCCTTGGGACTAGCGGGAGCAATGAGCAGTTCTTC. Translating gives CASSSLGTSGSNEQFF.

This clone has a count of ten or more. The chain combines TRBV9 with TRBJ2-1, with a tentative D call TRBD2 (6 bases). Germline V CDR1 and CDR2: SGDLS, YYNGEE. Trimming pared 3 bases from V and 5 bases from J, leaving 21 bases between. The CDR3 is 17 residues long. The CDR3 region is CASSARSGRTINNEQFF. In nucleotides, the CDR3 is TGTGCCAGCAGCGCCCGTAGCGGCCGGACTATCAACAATGAGCAGTTCTTC.